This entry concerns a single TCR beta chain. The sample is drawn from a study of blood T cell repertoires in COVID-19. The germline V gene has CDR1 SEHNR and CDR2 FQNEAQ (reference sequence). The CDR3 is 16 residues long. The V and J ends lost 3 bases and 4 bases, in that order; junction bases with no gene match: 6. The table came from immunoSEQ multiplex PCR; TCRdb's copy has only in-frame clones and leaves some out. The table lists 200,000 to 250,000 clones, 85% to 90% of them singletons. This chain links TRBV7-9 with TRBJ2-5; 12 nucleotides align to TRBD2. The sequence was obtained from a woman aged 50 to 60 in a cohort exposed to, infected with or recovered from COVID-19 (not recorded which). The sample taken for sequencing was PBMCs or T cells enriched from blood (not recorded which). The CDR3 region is CASSFRLAGVIETQYF. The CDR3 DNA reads TGTGCCAGCAGCTTCCGACTAGCGGGGGTGATAGAGACCCAGTACTTC.